This T cell receptor beta chain derives from a study of cytotoxic CD8 clonotypes in ibrutinib-treated CLL. Study conclusions and caveats: Baseline clonality was higher than in age-matched healthy donors and moved in step with circulating CD8+ T-cell counts. Sustained-remission and progressing patients were not sampled at matched times.

Investigators sought sequencing depths of between 1 in 200,000 and 1 in 1 million T cells. TCRdb's copy holds only in-frame clones and misses some; the assay was immunoSEQ multiplex PCR. This table holds some 290,000 clones, about 77% found once. The CDR3 consists of 21 residues. Germline V gene lookup returns CDR1 SGHVS and CDR2 FQNEAQ. The V segment lost 6 bases and the J segment 0 bases; nucleotides outside the gene matches: 19. In regard to this clone: Its antigen is as yet unknown.

The chain has TRBV7-8 and TRBJ2-1; 11 positions match TRBD2. Sequencing used PBMCs, obtained before ibrutinib treatment. This sequence originates from a human donor with chronic lymphocytic leukemia. CDR3 amino acids: CASSRLRRGSGRAASYNEQFF. The CDR3 DNA reads TGTGCCAGCAGTCGATTAAGGCGTGGTAGCGGGAGGGCAGCCTCCTACAATGAGCAGTTCTTC.